Presented here are 9 T cell receptor beta chains from one specimen sequenced in a study of tumor and adjacent non-tumor tissue in lung cancer. Three rounds of nested PCR, following a modified ARM-PCR protocol, produced the TCRbeta library. TCRdb reprocessed the multiplex PCR reads with MiXCR, giving one entry per CDR3 protein. The data show over 110,000 distinct CDR3 sequences, approximately 64% seen once. The template was RNA from unsorted bulk tissue. Specimen: lung tumor tissue. The receptor source for this set is a man aged 55-75 years with small cell lung cancer.

There are a few counts of this clonotype. The CDR3 DNA sequence: TGTGCCAGCGCCCCGGATTCCTACGAGCAGTACGTC. It translates to CASAPDSYEQYV. J is TRBJ2-7 and V is TRBV6-1; no definite D call. Germline-derived CDR1 and CDR2 are MNHNS and SASEGT. CDR3 length: 12 residues. The germline V and J ends were trimmed by 8 bases and 1 base, with 9 bases remaining between them.

Remarks on this clonotype: The junction differs from germline at one of its ends, possibly a read error. The chain employs TRBV5-4 and TRBJ2-5, with a tentative D call TRBD2 (5 bases). Germline CDR1 is SGHNT and CDR2 is YYREEE (reference sequence). The CDR3 loop spans 16 amino acids. The CDR3 nucleotides are TGTGCCAGCAGCTTGGATCCAGTGGGAGAGGGAGAGACCCAGTATTTC. Protein product: CASSLDPVGEGETQYF.

This clonotype showed up just once. A much larger clone differs from this one at a single base, so this may be a read error. The rearrangement uses TRBV6-1 and TRBJ2-3; weak D call: TRBD2 (6 bases). This CDR3 region has 14 residues. Germline CDR1 MNHNS, CDR2 SASEGT. DNA for the CDR3: TGTGCCAGCATGGATAGCGGCTTCACAGATACGCCGTATTTT. This encodes CASMDSGFTDTPYF.

This clonotype was picked up one time. The V gene is TRBV29-1, the J gene TRBJ2-2, with 8 bases aligning to TRBD1. The V gene's germline CDR1 is SQVTM and CDR2 ANQGSEA. CDR3 size: 16 residues. DNA for the CDR3: TGCAACGCCCGAGGACAGGGAGGAGGGTTCGGAGGGGAGCTGTTTTTT. Residues: CNARGQGGGFGGELFF.

This clonotype appeared many times. V usage is TRBV5-1 and J usage is TRBJ2-3, with 12 positions matching TRBD2. J was trimmed by 6 bases and V by 7 bases; bases with no gene match: 12. The CDR3 covers 16 residues. Germline assignment: CDR1 SGHRS and CDR2 YFSETQ. The CDR3 DNA sequence: TGCGCCAGCGGAGGATCTAGCGGGAGGGCCGGGGATACGCAGTATTTT. This gives the protein CASGGSSGRAGDTQYF.

Many counts were recorded for this clonotype. The genes are TRBV6-1 and TRBJ2-7; 7 bases are a match to TRBD1. Germline CDR1 and CDR2: MNHNS and SASEGT. The CDR3 covers 14 residues. Trimming cost V 6 bases and J 4 bases; bases outside gene matches: 9. The CDR3 bases are TGTGCCAGCAGGAAACAGGGGTCGAGTTACGAGCAGTACGTC. It is translated as CASRKQGSSYEQYV.

The chain carries TRBV20-1 and TRBJ1-3; D is unresolved. From germline, CDR1 is DFQATT and CDR2 SNEGSKA (reference sequence). V was pared by 6 bases and J by 8 bases, with 17 bases between. The CDR3 contains 13 residues. The CDR3, as DNA: TGCAGTGCATCCGGGCCTTCTCGAGACACCATATATTTT. It specifies CSASGPSRDTIYF.

Notes on this clonotype: The CDR3 carries no conserved terminal phenylalanine or tryptophan, so it likely arises from a read error. The chain joins TRBV6-2 or TRBV6-3 to TRBJ2-1; 12 nucleotides agree with TRBD2. With 5 bases clipped from V and 7 bases from J, the junction kept 9 bases outside the gene matches. CDR3 size: 16 residues. Germline CDR1 and CDR2: MNHEY and SVGEGT. Here the CDR3 DNA reads TGTGCCAGCAGTATTATGACTAGCGGGAGTAGGAATGAGCAGTTCCTC. The encoded protein is CASSIMTSGSRNEQFL.

As to this clonotype: The conserved final phenylalanine or tryptophan is absent from the CDR3, which likely points to a read error. J is TRBJ2-6 and V is TRBV20-1; D not resolved. The CDR3 contains 15 residues. Trimming removed 0 bases at V and 4 bases at J, with 10 bases between. CDR1 and CDR2 (germline): DFQATT, SNEGSKA (reference sequence). For the CDR3, the DNA is TGCAGTGCTAGAGATACCAGCACCGGGGCCAACGTCCTGACTTCC. Protein: CSARDTSTGANVLTS.